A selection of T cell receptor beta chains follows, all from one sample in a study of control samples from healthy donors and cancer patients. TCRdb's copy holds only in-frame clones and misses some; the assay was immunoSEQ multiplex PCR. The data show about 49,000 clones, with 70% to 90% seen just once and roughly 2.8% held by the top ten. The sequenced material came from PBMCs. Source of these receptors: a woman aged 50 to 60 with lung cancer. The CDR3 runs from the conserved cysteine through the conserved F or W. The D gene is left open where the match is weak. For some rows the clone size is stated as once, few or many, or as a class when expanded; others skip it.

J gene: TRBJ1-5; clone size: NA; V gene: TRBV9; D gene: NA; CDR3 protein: CASSVGSSNQPQHF; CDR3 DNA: TGTGCCAGCAGCGTTGGCAGTAGCAATCAGCCCCAGCATTTT
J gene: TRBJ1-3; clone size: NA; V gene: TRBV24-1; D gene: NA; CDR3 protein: CATSDGDNSGNTIYF; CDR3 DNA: TGTGCCACCAGTGATGGGGACAACTCTGGAAACACCATATATTTT
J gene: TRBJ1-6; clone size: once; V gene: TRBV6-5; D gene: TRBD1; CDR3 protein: CATIHRGNNSPLHF; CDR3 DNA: TGTGCCACTATCCACAGGGGCAATAATTCACCCCTCCACTTT
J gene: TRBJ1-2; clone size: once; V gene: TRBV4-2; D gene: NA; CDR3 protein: CASSQAGDGYGYTF; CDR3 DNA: TGTGCCAGCAGCCAAGCAGGGGACGGCTATGGCTACACCTTC
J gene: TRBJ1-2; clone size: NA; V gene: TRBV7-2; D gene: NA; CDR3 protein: CASSLARQVEGYTF; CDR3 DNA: TGTGCCAGCAGCTTAGCTCGGCAGGTCGAGGGCTACACCTTC
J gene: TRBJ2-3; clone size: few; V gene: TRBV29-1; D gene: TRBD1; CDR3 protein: CSVEGGQDTDTQYF; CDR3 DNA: TGCAGCGTTGAAGGGGGACAGGACACAGATACGCAGTATTTT
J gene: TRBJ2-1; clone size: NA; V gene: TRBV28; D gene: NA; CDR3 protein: CASRMDGYNEQFF; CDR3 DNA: TGTGCCAGCAGAATGGACGGTTACAATGAGCAGTTCTTC
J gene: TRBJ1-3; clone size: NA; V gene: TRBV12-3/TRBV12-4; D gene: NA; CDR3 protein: CASTFSGNTIYF; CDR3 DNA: TGTGCCAGCACCTTCTCTGGAAACACCATATATTTT
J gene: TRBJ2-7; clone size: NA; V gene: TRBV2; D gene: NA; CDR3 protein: CASTLLLGDEQYF; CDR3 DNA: TGTGCCAGCACCCTGCTCTTAGGGGACGAGCAGTACTTC
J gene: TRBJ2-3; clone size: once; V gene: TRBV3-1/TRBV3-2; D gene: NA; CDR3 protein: CASSRESNQPQYF; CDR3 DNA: TGTGCCAGCAGCCGAGAGAGCAATCAGCCCCAGTATTTT
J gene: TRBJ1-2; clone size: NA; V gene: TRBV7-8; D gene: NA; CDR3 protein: CASAEGSYGYTF; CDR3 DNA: TGTGCCAGCGCCGAGGGATCTTATGGCTACACCTTC
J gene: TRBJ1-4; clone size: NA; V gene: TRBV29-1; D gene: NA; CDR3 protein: CSVETGRDEKLFF; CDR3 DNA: TGCAGCGTTGAAACAGGAAGGGATGAAAAACTGTTTTTT
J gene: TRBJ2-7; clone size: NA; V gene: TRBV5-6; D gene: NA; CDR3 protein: CASSQKQLGLSGEQYF; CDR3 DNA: TGTGCCAGCAGCCAGAAACAGTTAGGCCTATCGGGCGAGCAGTACTTC
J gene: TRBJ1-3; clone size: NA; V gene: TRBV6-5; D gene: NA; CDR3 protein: CASSRDLGSGNTIYF; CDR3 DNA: TGTGCCAGCAGTCGGGACCTCGGCTCTGGAAACACCATATATTTT
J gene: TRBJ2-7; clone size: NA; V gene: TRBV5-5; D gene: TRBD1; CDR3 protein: CASSSGTGMLFGYEQYF; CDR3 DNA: TGTGCCAGCAGCTCGGGGACAGGGATGTTATTTGGGTACGAGCAGTACTTC
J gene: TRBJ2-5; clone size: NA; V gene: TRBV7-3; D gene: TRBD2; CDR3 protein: CASSPTGTSQETQYF; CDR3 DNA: TGTGCCAGCAGCCCCACCGGGACTAGCCAAGAGACCCAGTACTTC
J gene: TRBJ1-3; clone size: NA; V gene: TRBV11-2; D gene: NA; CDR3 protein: CASSLDYQGRNTIYF; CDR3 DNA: TGTGCCAGCAGCTTAGATTACCAGGGAAGAAACACCATATATTTT
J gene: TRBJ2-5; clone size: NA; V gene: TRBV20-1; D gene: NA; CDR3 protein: CSAEMKETQYF; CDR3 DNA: TGCAGTGCAGAGATGAAAGAGACCCAGTACTTC
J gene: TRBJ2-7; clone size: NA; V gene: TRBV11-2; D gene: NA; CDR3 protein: CASSLTGLPSYEQYF; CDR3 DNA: TGTGCCAGCAGCTTAACAGGGTTGCCCTCCTACGAGCAGTACTTC
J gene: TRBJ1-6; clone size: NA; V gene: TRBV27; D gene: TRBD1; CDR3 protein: CASRRTGTSSYNSPLHF; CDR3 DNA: TGTGCCAGCAGACGGACAGGGACGAGCTCCTATAATTCACCCCTCCACTTT
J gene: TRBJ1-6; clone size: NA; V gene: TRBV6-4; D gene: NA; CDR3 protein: CASSDSPGEGSPLHF; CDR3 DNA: TGTGCCAGCAGTGACTCTCCAGGGGAGGGATCACCCCTCCACTTT
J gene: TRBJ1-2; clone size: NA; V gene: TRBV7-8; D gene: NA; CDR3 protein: CASSPTSDRYYYGYTF; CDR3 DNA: TGTGCCAGCAGCCCAACCAGTGACAGGTACTACTATGGCTACACCTTC
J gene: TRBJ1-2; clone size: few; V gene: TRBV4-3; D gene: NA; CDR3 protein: CASSQEGYGYTF; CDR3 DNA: TGCGCCAGCAGCCAAGAAGGGTATGGCTACACCTTC
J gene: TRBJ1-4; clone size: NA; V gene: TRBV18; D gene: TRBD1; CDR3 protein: CASSPLQGEEKLFF; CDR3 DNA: TGTGCCAGCTCACCACTCCAGGGGGAGGAAAAACTGTTTTTT
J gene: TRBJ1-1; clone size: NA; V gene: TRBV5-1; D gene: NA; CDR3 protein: CASSPVGSGSTEAFF; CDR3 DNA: TGCGCCAGCAGCCCAGTGGGTTCGGGGTCCACTGAAGCTTTCTTT
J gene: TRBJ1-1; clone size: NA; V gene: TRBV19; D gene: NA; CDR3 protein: CASSIDAWGAEAFF; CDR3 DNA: TGTGCCAGTAGTATAGACGCGTGGGGGGCTGAAGCTTTCTTT
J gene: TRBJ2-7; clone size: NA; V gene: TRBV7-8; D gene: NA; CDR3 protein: CASSLTFQGSYEQYF; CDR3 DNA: TGTGCCAGCAGCTTAACATTCCAGGGTTCCTACGAGCAGTACTTC